Below, 5 T cell receptor beta chains from the same sample are listed, as sequenced in a study of T-cell reconstitution after alpha-beta-depleted transplantation in children. Unique molecular identifiers were incorporated into the prepared TCRbeta library. MiXCR, run by TCRdb on the PCR reads, gives a single entry per CDR3 protein. The sample gives roughly 400,000 distinct CDR3 sequences, about 45% of which show up once; under 35% is in the top ten. The starting material was PBMCs, obtained before TCRalphabeta/CD19-depleted stem cell transplant. These receptors all come from a girl aged 2-9 years with aplastic anemia, due to receive a stem cell transplant.

In its sample, this clonotype was seen many times. This chain links TRBV6-1 with TRBJ2-3; D might be TRBD1 (7 bases). From germline, CDR1 is MNHNS and CDR2 SASEGT. Trimming shortened V by 6 bases and J by 1 base, and 14 bases separated the two germline ends. This CDR3 comprises 15 residues. The CDR3 protein is CASRDQGGGTDTQYF. The CDR3 coding sequence is TGTGCCAGCAGAGACCAGGGGGGCGGCACAGATACGCAGTATTTT.

This chain connects TRBV12-3 or TRBV12-4 to TRBJ2-1; TRBD1 agrees at 7 bases. V lost 6 bases to trimming and J lost 4 bases; unmatched junction nucleotides: 6. This CDR3 spans 14 amino acids. As DNA, the CDR3 is TGTGCCAGCAGGCCGGGACAGTCTTACAATGAGCAGTTCTTC. Protein: CASRPGQSYNEQFF.

The chain uses TRBV9 and TRBJ2-2, with a tentative D call TRBD1 (6 bases). There are 15 residues in the CDR3. Germline V gene lookup returns CDR1 SGDLS and CDR2 YYNGEE. V lost 0 bases and J lost 3, with 9 bases in between. The CDR3 loop reads CASSVVSGDTGELFF. DNA for the CDR3: TGTGCCAGCAGCGTAGTGTCAGGGGACACCGGGGAGCTGTTTTTT.

This chain uses TRBV10-3 with TRBJ2-6; D possibly corresponds to TRBD1 (5 bases). Trimming pared 3 bases from V and 0 bases from J, leaving 9 bases between. The CDR3 has 16 residues. CDR1 is ENHRY and CDR2 is SYGVKD in the germline V gene. This chain's CDR3 is CAISDDRSSGANVLTF. CDR3 bases: TGTGCCATCAGTGATGACAGAAGCTCTGGGGCCAACGTCCTGACTTTC.

The rearrangement joins TRBV7-2 to TRBJ1-2; the D gene is possibly TRBD1 (5 bases). The CDR3 runs 13 residues. CDR1 is SGHTA and CDR2 is FQGNSA in the germline V gene. V was trimmed by 5 bases and J by 7 bases, leaving 14 bases between them. This CDR3 is CASSPGRRGGYTF. The CDR3 DNA follows: TGTGCCAGCAGCCCGGGACGGCGGGGTGGCTACACCTTC.